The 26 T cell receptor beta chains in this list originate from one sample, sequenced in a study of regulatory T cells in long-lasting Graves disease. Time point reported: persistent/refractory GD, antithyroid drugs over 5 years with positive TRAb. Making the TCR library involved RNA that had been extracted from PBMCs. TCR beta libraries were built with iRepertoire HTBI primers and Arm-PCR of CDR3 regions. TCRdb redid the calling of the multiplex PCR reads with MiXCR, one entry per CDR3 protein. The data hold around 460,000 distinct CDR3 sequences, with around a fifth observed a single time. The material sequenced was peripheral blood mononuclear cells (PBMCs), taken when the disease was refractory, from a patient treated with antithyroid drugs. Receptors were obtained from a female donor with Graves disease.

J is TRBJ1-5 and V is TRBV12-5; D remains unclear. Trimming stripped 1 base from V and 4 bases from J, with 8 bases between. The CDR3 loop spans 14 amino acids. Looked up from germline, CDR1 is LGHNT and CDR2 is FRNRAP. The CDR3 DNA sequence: TGTGCTAGTGGTTTGGGGTGGGGAAATCAGCCCCAGCATTTT. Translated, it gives CASGLGWGNQPQHF.

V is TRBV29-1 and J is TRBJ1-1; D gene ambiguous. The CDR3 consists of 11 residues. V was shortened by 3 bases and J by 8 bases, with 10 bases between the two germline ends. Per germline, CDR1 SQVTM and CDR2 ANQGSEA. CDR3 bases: TGCAGCGTTGACCGACACCAAGAAGCTTTCTTT. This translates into CSVDRHQEAFF.

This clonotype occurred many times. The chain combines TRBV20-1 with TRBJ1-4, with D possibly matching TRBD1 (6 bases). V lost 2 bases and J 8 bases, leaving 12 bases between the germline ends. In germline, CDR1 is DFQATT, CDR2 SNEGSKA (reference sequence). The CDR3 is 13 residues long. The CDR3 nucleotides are TGCAGTGCTAGACAGGGGTCAGACGAAAAACTGTTTTTT. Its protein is CSARQGSDEKLFF.

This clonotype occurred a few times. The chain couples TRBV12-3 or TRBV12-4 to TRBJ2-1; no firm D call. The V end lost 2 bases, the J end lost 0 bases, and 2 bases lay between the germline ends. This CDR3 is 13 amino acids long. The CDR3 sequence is CASSLSSYNEQFF. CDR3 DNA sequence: TGTGCCAGCAGTTTATCCTCCTACAATGAGCAGTTCTTC.

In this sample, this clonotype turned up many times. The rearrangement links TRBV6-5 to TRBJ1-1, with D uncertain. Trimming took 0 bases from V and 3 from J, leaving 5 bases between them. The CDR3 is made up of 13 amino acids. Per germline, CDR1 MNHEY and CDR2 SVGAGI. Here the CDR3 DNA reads TGTGCCAGCAGTTACTCGCGGGACACTGAAGCTTTCTTT. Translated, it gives CASSYSRDTEAFF.

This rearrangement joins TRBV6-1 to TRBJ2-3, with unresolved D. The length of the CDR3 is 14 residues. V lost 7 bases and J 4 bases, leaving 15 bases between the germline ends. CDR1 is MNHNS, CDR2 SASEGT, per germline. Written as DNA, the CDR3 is TGTGCCAGCAAGCAGCGCACCCCCCCAGATACGCAGTATTTT. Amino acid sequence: CASKQRTPPDTQYF.

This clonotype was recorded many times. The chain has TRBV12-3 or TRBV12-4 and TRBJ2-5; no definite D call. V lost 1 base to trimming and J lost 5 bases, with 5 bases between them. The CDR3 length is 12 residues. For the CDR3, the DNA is TGTGCCAGCAGTTTAGATGTGGAGACCCAGTACTTC. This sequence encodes CASSLDVETQYF.

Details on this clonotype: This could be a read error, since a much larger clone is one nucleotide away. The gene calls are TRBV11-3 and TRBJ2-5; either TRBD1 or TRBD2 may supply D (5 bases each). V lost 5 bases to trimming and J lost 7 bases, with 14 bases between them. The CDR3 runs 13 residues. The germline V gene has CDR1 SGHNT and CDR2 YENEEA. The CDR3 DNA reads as TGTGCCAGCAGCACAGGACTCGAAGGGACCCAGTACTTC. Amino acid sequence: CASSTGLEGTQYF. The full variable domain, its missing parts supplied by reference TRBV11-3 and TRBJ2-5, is EAGVVQSPRYKIIEKKQPVAFWCNPISGHNTLYWYLQNLGQGPELLIRYENEEAVDDSQLPKDRFSAERLKGVDSTLKIQPAELGDSAVYLCASSTGLEGTQYFGPGTRLLVL.

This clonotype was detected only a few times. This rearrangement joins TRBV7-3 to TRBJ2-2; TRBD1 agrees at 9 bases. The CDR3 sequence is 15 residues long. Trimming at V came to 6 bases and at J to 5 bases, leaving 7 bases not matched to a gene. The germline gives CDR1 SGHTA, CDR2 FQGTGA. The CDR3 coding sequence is TGTGCCAGCAGTCAAACAGGGGGCGATACCGGGGAGCTGTTTTTT. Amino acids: CASSQTGGDTGELFF.

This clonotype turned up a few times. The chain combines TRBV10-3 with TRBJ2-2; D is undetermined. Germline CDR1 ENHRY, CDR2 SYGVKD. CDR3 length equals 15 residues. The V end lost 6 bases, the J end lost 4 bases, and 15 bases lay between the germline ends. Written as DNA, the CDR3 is TGTGCCATCAGCCCAGCAGGATGGAGCACCGGGGAGCTGTTTTTT. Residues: CAISPAGWSTGELFF.

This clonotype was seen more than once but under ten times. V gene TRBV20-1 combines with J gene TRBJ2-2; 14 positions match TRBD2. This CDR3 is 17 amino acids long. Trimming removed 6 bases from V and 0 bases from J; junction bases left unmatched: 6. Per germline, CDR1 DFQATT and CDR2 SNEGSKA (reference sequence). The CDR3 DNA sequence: TGCAGTGCCCTGGGACTAGCGGGGGCATCGAACACCGGGGAGCTGTTTTTT. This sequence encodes CSALGLAGASNTGELFF.

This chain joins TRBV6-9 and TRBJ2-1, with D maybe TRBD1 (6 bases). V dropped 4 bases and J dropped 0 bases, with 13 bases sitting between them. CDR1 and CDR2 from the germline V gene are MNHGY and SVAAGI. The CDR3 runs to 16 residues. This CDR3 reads CASSFQTGRSYNEQFF. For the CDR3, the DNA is TGTGCCAGCAGTTTCCAGACAGGACGCTCCTACAATGAGCAGTTCTTC.

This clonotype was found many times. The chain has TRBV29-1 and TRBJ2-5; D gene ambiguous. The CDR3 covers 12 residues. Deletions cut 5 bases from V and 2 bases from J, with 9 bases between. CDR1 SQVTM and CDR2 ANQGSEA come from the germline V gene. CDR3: CSVRHPQETQYF. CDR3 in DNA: TGCAGCGTTAGGCATCCACAAGAGACCCAGTACTTC.

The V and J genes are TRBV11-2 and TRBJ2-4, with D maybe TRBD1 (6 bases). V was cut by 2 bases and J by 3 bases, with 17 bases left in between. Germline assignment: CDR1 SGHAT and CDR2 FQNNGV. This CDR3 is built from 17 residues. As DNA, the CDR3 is TGTGCCAGCAGCTTATCCGCAGGGGCCGCAAACAAAAACATTCAGTACTTC. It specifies CASSLSAGAANKNIQYF.

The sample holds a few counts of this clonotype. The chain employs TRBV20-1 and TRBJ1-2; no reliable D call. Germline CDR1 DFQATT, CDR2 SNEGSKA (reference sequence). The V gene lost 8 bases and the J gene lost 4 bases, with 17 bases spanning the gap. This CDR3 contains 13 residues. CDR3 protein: CSPYPTIIYGYTF. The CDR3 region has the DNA TGCAGTCCCTACCCTACAATAATCTATGGCTACACCTTC.

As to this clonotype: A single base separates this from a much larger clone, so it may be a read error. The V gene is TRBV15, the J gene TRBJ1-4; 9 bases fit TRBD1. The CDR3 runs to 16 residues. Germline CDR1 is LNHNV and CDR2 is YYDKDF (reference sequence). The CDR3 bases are TGTGCCACCAGCGGACCGGGACAGGGAACTAATGAAAAACTGTGTTTT. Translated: CATSGPGQGTNEKLCF.

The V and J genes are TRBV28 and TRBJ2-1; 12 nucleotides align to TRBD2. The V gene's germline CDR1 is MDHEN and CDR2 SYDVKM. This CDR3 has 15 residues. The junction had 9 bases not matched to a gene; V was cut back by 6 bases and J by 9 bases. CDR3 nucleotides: TGTGCCAGCAGCCCCCTACTAGCGGGGGGCGGTGAGCAGTTCTTC. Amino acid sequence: CASSPLLAGGGEQFF.

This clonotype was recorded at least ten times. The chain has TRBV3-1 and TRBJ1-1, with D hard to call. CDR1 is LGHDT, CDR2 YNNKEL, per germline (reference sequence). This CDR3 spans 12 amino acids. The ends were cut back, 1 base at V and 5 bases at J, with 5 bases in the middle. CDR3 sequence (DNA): TGTGCCAGCAGCCAAGGCGAGACTGAAGCTTTCTTT. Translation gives CASSQGETEAFF.

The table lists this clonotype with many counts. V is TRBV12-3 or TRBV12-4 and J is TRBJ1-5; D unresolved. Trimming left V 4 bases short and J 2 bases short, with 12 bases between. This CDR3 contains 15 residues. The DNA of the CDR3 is TGTGCCAGCAGTTCCACAGAAAGCGGCAATCAGCCCCAGCATTTT. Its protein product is CASSSTESGNQPQHF.

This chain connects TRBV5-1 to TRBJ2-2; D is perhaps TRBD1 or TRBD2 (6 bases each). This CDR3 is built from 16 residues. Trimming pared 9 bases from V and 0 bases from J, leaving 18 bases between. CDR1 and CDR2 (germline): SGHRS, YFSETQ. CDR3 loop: CATSRGVTTNTGELFF. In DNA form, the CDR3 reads TGCGCCACTTCAAGGGGGGTGACGACGAACACCGGGGAGCTGTTTTTT.

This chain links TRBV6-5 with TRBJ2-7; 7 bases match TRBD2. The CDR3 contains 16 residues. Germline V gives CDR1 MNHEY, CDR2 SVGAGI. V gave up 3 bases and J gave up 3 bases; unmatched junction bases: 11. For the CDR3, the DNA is TGTGCCAGCAGTTATGGGTTCGCGGGAGTAATCTACGAGCAGTACTTC. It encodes CASSYGFAGVIYEQYF.

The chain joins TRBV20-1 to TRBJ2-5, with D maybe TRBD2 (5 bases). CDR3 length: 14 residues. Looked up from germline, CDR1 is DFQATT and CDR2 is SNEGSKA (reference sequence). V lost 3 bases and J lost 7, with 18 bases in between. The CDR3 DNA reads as TGCAGTGCTAGTCCCCAGGAGTGGGGAGTGACCCAGTACTTC. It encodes CSASPQEWGVTQYF.

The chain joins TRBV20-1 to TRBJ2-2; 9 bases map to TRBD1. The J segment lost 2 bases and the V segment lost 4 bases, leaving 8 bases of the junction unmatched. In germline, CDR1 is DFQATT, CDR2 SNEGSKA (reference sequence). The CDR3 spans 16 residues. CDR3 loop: CSAKARGQGNTGELFF. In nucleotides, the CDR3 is TGCAGTGCTAAGGCTAGGGGACAGGGTAACACCGGGGAGCTGTTTTTT.

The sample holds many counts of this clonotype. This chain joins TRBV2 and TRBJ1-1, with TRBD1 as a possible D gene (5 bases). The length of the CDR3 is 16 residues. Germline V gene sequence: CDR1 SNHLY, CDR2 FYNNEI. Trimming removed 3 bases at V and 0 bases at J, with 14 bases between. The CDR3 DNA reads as TGTGCCAGCAGTGATATCCCGGGGCGGATGAACACTGAAGCTTTCTTT. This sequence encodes CASSDIPGRMNTEAFF.

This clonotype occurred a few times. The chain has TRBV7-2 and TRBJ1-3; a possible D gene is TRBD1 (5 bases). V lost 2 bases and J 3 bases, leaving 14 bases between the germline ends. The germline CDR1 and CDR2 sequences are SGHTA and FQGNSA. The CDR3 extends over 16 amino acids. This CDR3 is CASSLNGARNGNTIYF. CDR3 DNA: TGTGCCAGCAGCTTAAACGGGGCTAGGAATGGAAACACCATATATTTT.

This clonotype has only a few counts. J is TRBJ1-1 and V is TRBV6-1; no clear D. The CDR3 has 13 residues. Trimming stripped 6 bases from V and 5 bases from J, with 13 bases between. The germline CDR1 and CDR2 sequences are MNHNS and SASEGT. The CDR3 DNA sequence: TGTGCCAGCAGGATGGGCCCGTTAACTGAAGCTTTCTTT. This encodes CASRMGPLTEAFF.